The text below deals with one TCR beta chain. Aged 18 to 65, hyperthyroidism patients had been newly diagnosed, with under 2 months' duration. Roughly 10 ml of fresh blood yielded the PBMCs by density gradient. Scientists amplified the TCR beta CDR3 regions from RNA transcripts. An initial RT-PCR round employing HTBI primers preceded a second-round multiplex PCR. TCRdb recomputed calls from the multiplex PCR reads with MiXCR, one row per CDR3 protein. The table shows under 800,000 distinct CDR3 sequences, with about 20% occurring only once. These data come from a study of Graves' ophthalmopathy and Graves' hyperthyroidism. The wider study: Specimen type is peripheral blood, obtained at initial diagnosis before any treatment.

Trimming stripped 7 bases from V and 1 base from J, with 13 bases between. From germline, CDR1 is LNHNV and CDR2 YYDKDF (reference sequence). The CDR3 is made up of 14 amino acids. This rearrangement joins TRBV15 to TRBJ1-1; D is perhaps TRBD1 (6 bases). Sequences were obtained from peripheral blood. This clonotype was obtained from a woman aged 18-29 years with stable Graves' hyperthyroidism. Some clones in this sample may be carry-over from other donors' samples. The CDR3 DNA reads TGTGCCACCACTGTCACGGACAGGAACACTGAAGCTTTCTTT. Protein product: CATTVTDRNTEAFF.